One and the same sample provided the 3 T cell receptor beta chains below, sequenced in a study of identical twins. TCRdb re-derived calls from the 5' RACE reads in MiXCR, one entry per CDR3 protein. This repertoire shows 300,000 to 400,000 distinct CDR3 sequences, roughly 10% found once; its top ten account for approximately 8.9%. Sequenced input: naive T cells sorted from blood. Every receptor here comes from a woman aged 45-65 years in good health.

The chain recombines TRBV14 with TRBJ2-1; D might be TRBD2 (5 bases). Germline values: CDR1 SGHDN, CDR2 FVKESK. Trimming pared 4 bases from V and 9 bases from J, leaving 16 bases between. The CDR3 is made up of 14 amino acids. This chain's CDR3 is CASSPRRTSLEQFF. In DNA form, the CDR3 reads TGTGCCAGCAGCCCTAGGAGGACCTCCCTTGAGCAGTTCTTC.

The V gene is TRBV2, the J gene TRBJ2-7; 7 bases are shared with TRBD1. CDR1 is SNHLY, CDR2 FYNNEI, per germline. The CDR3 has 12 amino acids. Germline trimming cut 7 bases from V and 12 bases from J; bases unmatched to any gene: 12. The CDR3 loop is CASKGTAVNRYV. In DNA form, the CDR3 reads TGTGCCAGCAAAGGGACAGCCGTCAACCGGTACGTC.

This clonotype was detected ten times or more. This chain links TRBV6-2 or TRBV6-3 with TRBJ2-1, with a possible D match to TRBD2 (5 bases). Trimming stripped 4 bases from V and 6 bases from J, with 7 bases between. Germline values: CDR1 MNHEY, CDR2 SVGEGT. The CDR3 totals 12 residues. This CDR3 is CASSLDFNEQFF. CDR3 in DNA: TGTGCCAGCAGTTTGGACTTCAATGAGCAGTTCTTC.